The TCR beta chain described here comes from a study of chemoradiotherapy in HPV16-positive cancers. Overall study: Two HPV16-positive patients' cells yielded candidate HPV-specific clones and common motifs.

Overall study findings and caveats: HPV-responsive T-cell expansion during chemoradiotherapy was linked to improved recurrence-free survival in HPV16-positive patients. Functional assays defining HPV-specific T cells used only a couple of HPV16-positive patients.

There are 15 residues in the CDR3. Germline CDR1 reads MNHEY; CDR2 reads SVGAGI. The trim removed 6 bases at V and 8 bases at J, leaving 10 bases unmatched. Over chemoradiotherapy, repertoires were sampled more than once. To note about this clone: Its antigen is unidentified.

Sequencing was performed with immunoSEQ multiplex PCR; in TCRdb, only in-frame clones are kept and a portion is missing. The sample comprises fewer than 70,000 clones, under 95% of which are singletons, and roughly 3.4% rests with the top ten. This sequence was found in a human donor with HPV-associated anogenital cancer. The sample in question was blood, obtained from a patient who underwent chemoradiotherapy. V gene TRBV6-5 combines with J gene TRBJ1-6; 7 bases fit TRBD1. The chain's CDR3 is CASRPPGQTYSPLHF. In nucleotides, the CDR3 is TGTGCCAGCAGACCTCCGGGACAGACCTATTCACCCCTCCACTTT.